A selection of T cell receptor beta chains follows, all from one sample in a study of blood T cell repertoires in COVID-19. Repertoires were generated with immunoSEQ multiplex PCR, while TCRdb's copy carries only in-frame clones and drops some. The sample has 90,000 or so clones, 87% seen once; the top ten hold around 1.1%. Sequenced sample: peripheral blood. Receptors were obtained from a human donor in a cohort sampled during active COVID-19. CDR3s include the opening cysteine and the closing phenylalanine or tryptophan.

v_gene	j_gene	CDR3aa
TRBV30	TRBJ2-1	CAWSPRNEQFF
TRBV18	TRBJ1-1	CASSRLGESAEAFF
TRBV2	TRBJ1-1	CASSQQGAGTEAFF
TRBV6-2/TRBV6-3	TRBJ2-3	CASSLGRSGRAVSLTDTQYF
TRBV3-1/TRBV3-2	TRBJ1-6	CASSQGLEGRPLHF
TRBV27	TRBJ2-2	CASSHARGGKDTGELFF
TRBV28	TRBJ2-1	CASGSYNEQFF
TRBV7-6	TRBJ1-3	CASSLVGREYGNTIYF
TRBV5-1	TRBJ2-1	CASSPSSGGDNEQFF
TRBV6-5	TRBJ1-5	CASSPRDRGDQPQHF
TRBV24-1	TRBJ2-1	CATSDPISGRGYNEQFF
TRBV7-2	TRBJ2-5	CASSFDSTTARQDGHF
TRBV7-9	TRBJ1-6	CASSGTSQGTPLHF
TRBV19	TRBJ2-7	CASSMGRGDEQYF
TRBV2	TRBJ1-6	CASSEDRGYDSPLHF
TRBV5-1	TRBJ2-2	CASSPRGEENTGELFF
TRBV28	TRBJ2-1	CASSPPQGEYNEQFF
TRBV6-5	TRBJ2-7	CASSVSGAYEQYF
TRBV5-6	TRBJ2-7	CASSLRTGAVSYEQYF
TRBV29-1	TRBJ2-1	CSVDNWQNEQFF
TRBV20-1	TRBJ2-1	CSASVAGPYNEQFF
TRBV5-1	TRBJ1-2	CASSFGQGVSGYTF
TRBV28	TRBJ1-4	CASSLRTRQEKLFF
TRBV6-4	TRBJ1-2	CASSPDRGLGYTF
TRBV30	TRBJ2-1	CAWTIKGGPNEQFF
TRBV11-2	TRBJ2-7	CASSLAGRSYEQYF
TRBV12-3/TRBV12-4	TRBJ2-4	CASTSGTHGRYF
TRBV30	TRBJ2-5	CAWSEMLAGSFRAQYF
TRBV7-3	TRBJ2-5	CASSLTGTGETQYF
TRBV6-1	TRBJ2-7	CASSEMAFGQPGREQYF
TRBV19	TRBJ1-2	CASSRDGGNYGYTF
TRBV27	TRBJ1-5	CASSLQGGNQPQHF
TRBV4-2	TRBJ2-5	CASSQDNGREGQETQYF
TRBV6-6	TRBJ1-5	CASSPATGNLLQPQHF
TRBV23-1	TRBJ2-1	CACKAGQGNNEQFF
TRBV10-1	TRBJ1-1	CASSESGLSTEAFF
TRBV7-9	TRBJ1-1	CASSLQGVYTEAFF
TRBV18	TRBJ2-2	CASSPPGQNTGELFF
TRBV24-1	TRBJ2-5	CATRGGGQETQYF
TRBV28	TRBJ2-7	CASSSRDFYEQYF
TRBV28	TRBJ2-4	CASLRGGESNIQYF
TRBV28	TRBJ2-1	CASSGYNEQFF
TRBV3-1/TRBV3-2	TRBJ1-5	CASSQGLQPQHF
TRBV13	TRBJ2-2	CASSLGRGGELFF
TRBV28	TRBJ1-4	CASSSPSEKLFF
TRBV11-3	TRBJ2-7	CASSLEAGGGYEQYF
TRBV7-9	TRBJ2-2	CASSPLAGRGGELFF
TRBV5-1	TRBJ2-5	CASSLGLQETQYF
TRBV28	TRBJ1-5	CASSLGQGSQPQHF